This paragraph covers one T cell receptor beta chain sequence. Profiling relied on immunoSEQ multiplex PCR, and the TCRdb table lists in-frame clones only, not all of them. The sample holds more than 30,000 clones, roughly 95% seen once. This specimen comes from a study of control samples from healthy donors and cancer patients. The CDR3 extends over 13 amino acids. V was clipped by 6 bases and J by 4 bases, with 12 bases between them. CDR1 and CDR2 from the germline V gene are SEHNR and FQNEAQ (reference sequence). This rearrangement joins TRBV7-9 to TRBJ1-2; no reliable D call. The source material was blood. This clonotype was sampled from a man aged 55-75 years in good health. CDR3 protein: CASSSTPAYGYTF. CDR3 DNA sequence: TGTGCCAGCAGTTCAACTCCTGCCTATGGCTACACCTTC. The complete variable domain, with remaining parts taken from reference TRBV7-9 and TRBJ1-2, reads DTGVSQNPRHKITKRGQNVTFRCDPISEHNRLYWYRQTLGQGPEFLTYFQNEAQLEKSRLLSDRFSAERPKGSFSTLEIQRTEQGDSAMYLCASSSTPAYGYTFGSGTRLTVV.